The 9 T cell receptor beta chains listed next were all sequenced from one sample in a study of cytotoxic CD8 clonotypes in ibrutinib-treated CLL. Clones were sequenced by immunoSEQ multiplex PCR, and TCRdb holds only the in-frame ones, with some missing. The table records some 300,000 clones, approximately 80% of them present only once. Specimen: PBMCs, collected before ibrutinib treatment. These receptors came from a human donor with chronic lymphocytic leukemia.

The chain employs TRBV4-3 and TRBJ1-5; D uncertain. CDR3 size: 15 residues. In germline, CDR1 is LGHNA, CDR2 YSLEER. V shed 2 bases and J shed 4 bases, with 12 bases lying between them. CDR3 sequence (DNA): TGCGCCAGCAGCCAATTAGTCGGGGTTAATCAGCCCCAGCATTTT. Translated, it gives CASSQLVGVNQPQHF.

The genes are TRBV9 and TRBJ1-1; 10 bases map to TRBD1. V was pared by 0 bases and J by 3 bases, with 2 bases of the junction left unmatched. The CDR3 totals 15 residues. Germline CDR1 SGDLS, CDR2 YYNGEE. CDR3 protein: CASSVGGTGDTEAFF. The CDR3 bases are TGTGCCAGCAGCGTAGGTGGGACAGGGGACACTGAAGCTTTCTTT.

The chain has TRBV28 and TRBJ1-4; TRBD1 aligns across 9 bases. Trimming took 2 bases from V and 11 from J; bases not matched to a gene: 15. The CDR3 contains 17 residues. Germline values: CDR1 MDHEN, CDR2 SYDVKM. The CDR3 loop is CASSLETSQGASEKLFF. DNA for the CDR3: TGTGCCAGCAGTTTAGAAACCTCACAGGGGGCAAGCGAGAAACTGTTTTTT. Full variable domain (missing parts from reference TRBV28 and TRBJ1-4): DVKVTQSSRYLVKRTGEKVFLECVQDMDHENMFWYRQDPGLGLRLIYFSYDVKMKEKGDIPEGYSVSREKKERFSLILESASTNQTSMYLCASSLETSQGASEKLFFGSGTQLSVL.

This chain connects TRBV27 to TRBJ2-2, with 9 bases matching TRBD2. Germline CDR1 is MNHEY and CDR2 is SMNVEV (reference sequence). The length of the CDR3 is 17 residues. J lost 2 bases, V lost 0 bases, and 4 bases had no gene match. CDR3 sequence reads: CASSLSVAGVNTGELFF. Written as DNA, the CDR3 is TGTGCCAGCAGTTTATCAGTAGCGGGGGTTAACACCGGGGAGCTGTTTTTT.

Here the CDR3 DNA reads TGTGCCAGCAGCAATCGGCAGGAGCAGTTCTTC. It codes for CASSNRQEQFF. The chain recombines TRBV11-1 with TRBJ2-1; D call uncertain. CDR1 is SGHAT and CDR2 is FQDESV in the germline V gene (reference sequence). Trimming pared 5 bases from V and 10 bases from J, leaving 9 bases between. The CDR3 has 11 amino acids.

The chain is built from TRBV7-3 and TRBJ2-3, with D hard to call. The V end was cut by 2 bases, the J end by 3 bases, with 6 bases between. The CDR3 length is 13 residues. Germline V gives CDR1 SGHTA, CDR2 FQGTGA. CDR3 sequence reads: CASSLFGTDTQYF. CDR3 in DNA: TGTGCCAGCAGCTTATTCGGGACAGATACGCAGTATTTT. The variable domain in full, completed from reference TRBV7-3 and TRBJ2-3, reads GAGVSQTPSNKVTEKGKYVELRCDPISGHTALYWYRQSLGQGPEFLIYFQGTGAADDSGLPNDRFFAVRPEGSVSTLKIQRTERGDSAVYLCASSLFGTDTQYFGPGTRLTVL.

The chain carries TRBV10-3 and TRBJ1-1, with D uncertain. Germline V gene lookup returns CDR1 ENHRY and CDR2 SYGVKD. Trimming took off 10 bases at V and 1 base at J, with 10 bases between the two ends. This CDR3 has 12 residues. DNA for the CDR3: TGTGCCACGAGACTTGGGAACACTGAAGCTTTCTTT. Its translation: CATRLGNTEAFF.

The chain uses TRBV7-9 and TRBJ2-7; 7 nucleotides match TRBD1. CDR1 SEHNR and CDR2 FQNEAQ come from the germline V gene (reference sequence). The CDR3 has 14 residues. With 5 bases clipped from V and 2 bases from J, the junction kept 6 bases outside the gene matches. CDR3: CASSVMGQPYEQYF. The CDR3 region has the DNA TGTGCCAGCAGCGTGATGGGACAGCCCTACGAGCAGTACTTC.

The chain employs TRBV28 and TRBJ2-1, with TRBD2 matching over 9 bases. The V gene end was trimmed by 6 bases and the J gene end by 10 bases; junction bases not matched to a gene: 16. The CDR3 is 16 amino acids. Germline CDR1 reads MDHEN; CDR2 reads SYDVKM. The DNA for the CDR3 is TGTGCCAGCAGCTACAGGGCGGGAGGGCATCTTTTGGAGCAGTTCTTC. Protein: CASSYRAGGHLLEQFF.